The source of this T cell receptor beta chain is a study of Ad26.COV2.S vaccination and SARS-CoV-2 variants. Treatment in this sample: around 19 received Ad26.COV2.S at low or high dose, single or two shots; roughly five received placebo; per-sample allocation not given. Sampling occurred on day 63 after the first vaccine or placebo injection. Data came from immunoSEQ multiplex PCR; TCRdb stores just in-frame clones and leaves some out. Here the sample spans 350,000 to 450,000 clones, 80% to 90% being singletons. CDR3 length: 14 amino acids. V lost 2 bases to trimming and J lost 5 bases; unmatched junction nucleotides: 5. From germline, CDR1 is MGHRA and CDR2 YSYEKL.

Sequenced here: peripheral blood, sampled in a trial of Ad26.COV2.S vaccine versus placebo. This chain uses TRBV4-1 with TRBJ2-5; 7 bases are a match to TRBD1. The TCR originated in a person aged 18 to 59 who received the Ad26.COV2.S COVID-19 vaccine or a placebo. CDR3 nucleotide sequence: TGCGCCAGCAGCCAACGACAGGGTTGGGAGACCCAGTACTTC. Translating gives CASSQRQGWETQYF.